This is a list of T cell receptor beta chains from one sample in a study of blood T cell repertoires in COVID-19. Clones were read by immunoSEQ multiplex PCR, and TCRdb kept only the in-frame ones, dropping some. The table shows tens of thousands of clones, with about 74% occurring only once. Source material: peripheral blood. The receptors shown here come from an older man with COVID-19, enrolled during active disease. Each CDR3 is given without its conserved first and last residue. The order of the fields is J gene, clone size, V gene, CDR3 length, CDR3 protein. Some rows mark clone size as missing; the rest say once, few, many or name a class of expanded clone.

>TRBJ1-2|-|TRBV21-1|11
ASIRDRGDGYT
>TRBJ1-1|-|TRBV5-8|12
ASSWGDMNTEAF
>TRBJ1-4|-|TRBV27|13
ASGTGQGPDEKLF
>TRBJ1-2|-|TRBV28|11
ASSSQGARGYT
>TRBJ1-1|-|TRBV7-3|12
ASSAGTANTEAF
>TRBJ1-5|once|TRBV5-3|13
ARSLSSTGWQPQH
>TRBJ1-1|-|TRBV4-1|12
ASSGLGTALEAF
>TRBJ2-3|-|TRBV4-1|15
ASSHPPGRDILDTQY
>TRBJ1-6|-|TRBV27|14
ASSSPVRGYNSPLH
>TRBJ1-2|-|TRBV11-3|14
ASSLAWRGTPYGYT
>TRBJ2-5|-|TRBV6-5|12
ASPKREGQETQY
>TRBJ1-5|few|TRBV28|12
ASSPPTDNQPQH
>TRBJ2-1|-|TRBV5-6|13
ASSSGPWGGNEQF
>TRBJ1-6|once|TRBV6-1|13
ASSETGQGRTPLH
>TRBJ2-1|-|TRBV7-9|11
ASSPTGYNEQF
>TRBJ1-5|-|TRBV19|12
ASSIGTRTQPQH
>TRBJ1-6|-|TRBV7-2|12
ASSFLGVNSPLH
>TRBJ1-3|-|TRBV19|15
ASSIAYSLLSGNTIY
>TRBJ1-2|-|TRBV6-6|13
ASRGTGRIGYGYT
>TRBJ1-2|-|TRBV7-2|14
ASSLDYRGQDYGYT
>TRBJ2-1|-|TRBV7-3|12
ASSPASGSHEQF
>TRBJ1-4|-|TRBV4-3|15
ASSQGASHLSNEKLF
>TRBJ2-6|-|TRBV18|14
ASSQAGGSGANVLT
>TRBJ2-1|-|TRBV5-4|16
ASSSLALAGAAYNEQF
>TRBJ2-7|few|TRBV28|13
ASSSPGQGSYEQY
>TRBJ2-2|few|TRBV16|12
ASSQSSGPGELF
>TRBJ2-5|-|TRBV7-3|14
ASSFGTGVIQETQY
>TRBJ1-1|-|TRBV4-2|12
ASSQENTGFQAF
>TRBJ1-3|-|TRBV3-1/TRBV3-2|16
ASSQVWALSDSGNTIY
>TRBJ2-2|-|TRBV5-4|15
ASSLASGKIGTGELF
>TRBJ2-4|-|TRBV7-9|14
ASSLMRDLAKNIQY
>TRBJ2-2|-|TRBV10-3|13
AISVASGNTGELF
>TRBJ2-7|-|TRBV14|12
ASSLRGLAAEQY
>TRBJ2-1|few|TRBV7-2|14
ASSNLAGGLGNEQF
>TRBJ2-1|few|TRBV19|14
ASSSEGLAGYNEQF
>TRBJ2-1|-|TRBV7-8|14
ASSLIPLGGNNEQF
>TRBJ2-7|-|TRBV7-2|11
ASGGSGGYEQY
>TRBJ2-1|-|TRBV28|19
ASSPLPGLAGEGATYNEQF
>TRBJ2-7|-|TRBV3-1/TRBV3-2|11
ASSLLAGGEQY
>TRBJ1-3|-|TRBV7-2|12
ASSSGVLRNTIY
>TRBJ1-5|-|TRBV5-6|14
ASSLGQVDSNQPQH
>TRBJ2-7|-|TRBV20-1|6
SLYEQY
>TRBJ2-2|-|TRBV5-1|14
ASTPIGRAYTGELF
>TRBJ1-5|-|TRBV7-2|11
ASSQGAVQPQH
>TRBJ1-2|-|TRBV27|12
ASSAGTGSYGYT
>TRBJ1-1|-|TRBV4-3|16
ASSQEPPHGTGNPEAF
>TRBJ1-1|-|TRBV21-1|10
ASLRDSTEAF
>TRBJ1-1|-|TRBV29-1|12
SVEGPGVNTEAF
>TRBJ2-2|-|TRBV19|11
ASSTTRTGELF
>TRBJ1-2|-|TRBV28|12
ASSLTQGAYGYT